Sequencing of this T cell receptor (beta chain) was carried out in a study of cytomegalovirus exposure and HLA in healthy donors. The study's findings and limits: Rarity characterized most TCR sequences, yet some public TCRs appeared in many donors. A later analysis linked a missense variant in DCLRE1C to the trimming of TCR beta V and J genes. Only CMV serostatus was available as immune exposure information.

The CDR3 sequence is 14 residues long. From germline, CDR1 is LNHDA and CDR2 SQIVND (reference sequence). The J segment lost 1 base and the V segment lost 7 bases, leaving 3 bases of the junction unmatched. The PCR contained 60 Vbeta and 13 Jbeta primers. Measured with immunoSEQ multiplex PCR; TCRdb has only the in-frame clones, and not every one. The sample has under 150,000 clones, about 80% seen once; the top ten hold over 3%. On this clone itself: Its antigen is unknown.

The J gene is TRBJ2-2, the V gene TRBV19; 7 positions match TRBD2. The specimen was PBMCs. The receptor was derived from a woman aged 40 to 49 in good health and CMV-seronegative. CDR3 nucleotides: TGTGCCAGTATAGGACTAGGGAACACCGGGGAGCTGTTTTTT. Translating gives CASIGLGNTGELFF.